Listed below are T cell receptor beta chains from one sample, sequenced in a study of T cells in narcolepsy. Data came from immunoSEQ multiplex PCR; TCRdb stores just in-frame clones and leaves some out. Among about 34,000 clones listed, about 80% were seen once. Sequencing was performed on memory (CD45RA-) CD4+ T cells from blood. These receptors were taken from a human donor in good health. Each CDR3 is given without its conserved first and last residue. Fields, in order: V gene, J gene, CDR3 protein.

V: TRBV6-1; J: TRBJ1-3; CDR3: AIRDRGSGNTIY
V: TRBV6-1; J: TRBJ1-5; CDR3: ASSAEVNQPQH
V: TRBV11-2; J: TRBJ1-1; CDR3: ASSLSGENTEAF
V: TRBV6-5; J: TRBJ1-4; CDR3: ASSRDSATNEKLF
V: TRBV5-1; J: TRBJ2-5; CDR3: ASSLLLQETQY
V: TRBV12-5; J: TRBJ2-2; CDR3: ASGLDNTGELF
V: TRBV6-1; J: TRBJ2-1; CDR3: ASGRTSGNEQF
V: TRBV21-1; J: TRBJ2-5; CDR3: ASSDAMGEDQETQY
V: TRBV5-4; J: TRBJ1-1; CDR3: ASSLVSGDEAF
V: TRBV9; J: TRBJ2-7; CDR3: ASSPDYRVLGEQY
V: TRBV19; J: TRBJ1-1; CDR3: ASSSLDGNTEAF
V: TRBV5-4; J: TRBJ1-2; CDR3: ASTPKPGQGGVSYT
V: TRBV6-4; J: TRBJ2-7; CDR3: APSNYEQY
V: TRBV19; J: TRBJ1-2; CDR3: ASRVRQEIYGYT
V: TRBV9; J: TRBJ2-1; CDR3: ASSVEISTNEQF
V: TRBV5-1; J: TRBJ1-1; CDR3: ASSANRDTEAF
V: TRBV5-5; J: TRBJ1-2; CDR3: ASSLGGPPTEGYT
V: TRBV7-8; J: TRBJ2-5; CDR3: ASSREESTRGVGTQY
V: TRBV5-1; J: TRBJ2-5; CDR3: ASSLAGQGQETQY
V: TRBV25-1; J: TRBJ1-4; CDR3: ASSDQVATNEKLF
V: TRBV6-1; J: TRBJ2-3; CDR3: ASSFGSDADTQY
V: TRBV5-5; J: TRBJ1-2; CDR3: ASSSGGRVENGYT
V: TRBV29-1; J: TRBJ2-1; CDR3: SGRQQGANEQF
V: TRBV19; J: TRBJ1-1; CDR3: ASQPRAQGSLEAF
V: TRBV29-1; J: TRBJ2-3; CDR3: SVIQDTSTDTQY